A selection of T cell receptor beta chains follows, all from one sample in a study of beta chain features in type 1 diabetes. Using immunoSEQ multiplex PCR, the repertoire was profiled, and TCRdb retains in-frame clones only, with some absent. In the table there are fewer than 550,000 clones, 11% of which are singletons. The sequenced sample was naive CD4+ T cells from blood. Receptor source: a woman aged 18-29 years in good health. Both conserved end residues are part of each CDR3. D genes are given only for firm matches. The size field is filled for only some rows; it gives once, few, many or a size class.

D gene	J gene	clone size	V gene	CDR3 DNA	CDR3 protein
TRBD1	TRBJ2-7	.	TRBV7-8	TGTGCCAGCAGCTCCCGGGACAGGGGGTACGAGCAGTACTTC	CASSSRDRGYEQYF
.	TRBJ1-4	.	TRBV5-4	TGTGCCAGCAGCTTGGACGCAGCAACTAATGAAAAACTGTTTTTT	CASSLDAATNEKLFF
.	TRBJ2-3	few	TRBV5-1	TGCGCCAGCAGAGAGCCGGGGGGCACAGATACGCAGTATTTT	CASREPGGTDTQYF
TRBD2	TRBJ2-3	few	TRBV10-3	TGTGCCATCAGTGAGTCACCTAGCGGGAGTCTAACAGATACGCAGTATTTT	CAISESPSGSLTDTQYF
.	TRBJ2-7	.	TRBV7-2	TGTGCCAGCAGCTTAGACAGGGCATACGAGCAGTACTTC	CASSLDRAYEQYF
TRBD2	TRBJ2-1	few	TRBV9	TGTGCCAGCACGCCCACGGCGGGAGGGTACAATGAGCAGTTCTTC	CASTPTAGGYNEQFF
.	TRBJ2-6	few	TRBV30	TGTGCCTGGAGCGCTGGACAGTCTGGGGCCAACGTCCTGACTTTC	CAWSAGQSGANVLTF
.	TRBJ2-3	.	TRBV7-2	TGTGCCAGCAGCTTAGCAGGGAACACAGATACGCAGTATTTT	CASSLAGNTDTQYF
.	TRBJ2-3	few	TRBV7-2	TGTGCCAGCAGCTTAGTGGCCAGCACAGATACGCAGTATTTT	CASSLVASTDTQYF
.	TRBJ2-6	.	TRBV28	TGTGCCAGCATCAGGGACTCTGGGGCCAACGTCCTGACTTTC	CASIRDSGANVLTF
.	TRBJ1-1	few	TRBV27	TGTGCCAGCAGTTTTACACAGTTAACTGAAGCTTTCTTT	CASSFTQLTEAFF
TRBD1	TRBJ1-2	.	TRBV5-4	TGTGCCAGCAGCCCAAGGGGGCTCCCCGACCTTGAGGGCTACACCTTC	CASSPRGLPDLEGYTF
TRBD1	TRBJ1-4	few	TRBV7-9	TGTGCCAGCTCAAAGGGACAGGGTAATGAAAAACTGTTTTTT	CASSKGQGNEKLFF
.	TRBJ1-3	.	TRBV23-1	TGCGCCAGCAGCCACAGTGATCGAGGAAACACCATATATTTT	CASSHSDRGNTIYF
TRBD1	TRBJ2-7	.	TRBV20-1	TGCAGTGCCCTGGACAGGGGGCAACAGTACTTC	CSALDRGQQYF
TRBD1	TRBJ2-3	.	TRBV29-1	TGCAGCGCCGACCGGACAGGGAGAAGCACAGATACGCAGTATTTT	CSADRTGRSTDTQYF
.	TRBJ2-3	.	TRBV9	TGTGCCAGCAGCCCTCGGTTGGCCAACACAGATACGCAGTATTTT	CASSPRLANTDTQYF
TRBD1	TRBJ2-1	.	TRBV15	TGTGCCACCAGCAGCGGGCAGGGGGCTGATGATGAGCAGTTCTTC	CATSSGQGADDEQFF
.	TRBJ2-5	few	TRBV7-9	TGTGCCAGCAGCCGCCTCTCAAAAGAGACCCAGTACTTC	CASSRLSKETQYF
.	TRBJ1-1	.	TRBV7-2	TGTGCCAGCAGCTTAAGCAGAGGGATTGAAGCTTTCTTT	CASSLSRGIEAFF
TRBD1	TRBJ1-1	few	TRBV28	TGTGCCAGCAGCAACCGACAGGGATTGCCTGAAGCTTTCTTT	CASSNRQGLPEAFF
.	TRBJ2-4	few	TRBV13	TGTGCCAGCAGCTTAGTCGCAGGGGTAGGAAACATTCAGTACTTC	CASSLVAGVGNIQYF
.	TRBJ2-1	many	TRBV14	TGTGCCAGCAGCCAATACAATGAGCAGTTCTTC	CASSQYNEQFF